This is a list of T cell receptor beta chains from one sample in a study of CD8 T cells in Susac syndrome. TCRdb recomputed calls from the immunoSEQ multiplex PCR reads with MiXCR, one row per CDR3 protein. The data contain more than 250,000 distinct CDR3 sequences, about 92% of them seen just once; the ten biggest clones take up 0.065%. Sequenced: CD4+ T cells from PBMCs. The receptors derive from a human donor with multiple sclerosis. Both conserved end residues are part of each CDR3. D genes are given only for firm matches. Size tells how often a clone was seen (once, few, many) or the class of an expanded clone, and some rows leave it out.

abundance	v_gene	d_gene	j_gene	CDR3nt	CDR3aa
.	TRBV7-2	.	TRBJ1-2	TGTGCCAGCAGCTTACTGATTTCTGGGGCAGGCCTCGCGTCGGGCTACACCTTC	CASSLLISGAGLASGYTF
.	TRBV7-8	.	TRBJ2-5	TGTGCCAGCAGCCTACCCAGGGTCGTTGTCCGCGAGACCCAGTACTTC	CASSLPRVVVRETQYF
.	TRBV6-6	.	TRBJ2-3	TGTGCCAGCAGTTATGTGGGGCTCAACACAGATACGCAGTATTTT	CASSYVGLNTDTQYF
.	TRBV18	.	TRBJ2-7	TGTGCCAGCTCACCGAGCCGGGACGAGCAGTACTTC	CASSPSRDEQYF
once	TRBV25-1	TRBD1	TRBJ2-6	TGTGCCAGCAGTGAATACGGGACAGTCTCTGGGGCCAACGTCCTGACTTTC	CASSEYGTVSGANVLTF
.	TRBV12-3/TRBV12-4	.	TRBJ1-6	TGTGCCAGCAGTTTCGGGGGGAATTCACCCCTCCACTTT	CASSFGGNSPLHF
once	TRBV19	.	TRBJ1-1	TGTGCCAGTAGTATAGGCGGGACGACAGATGAAGCTTTCTTT	CASSIGGTTDEAFF
.	TRBV5-6	TRBD1	TRBJ2-7	TGTGCCAGCAGCTTTGGGACAGGGGGCAACCACTGGGACGAGCAGTACTTC	CASSFGTGGNHWDEQYF
.	TRBV2	.	TRBJ1-1	TGTGCCAGCAAAAGGGATGGGAACACTGAAGCTTTCTTT	CASKRDGNTEAFF
.	TRBV12-3/TRBV12-4	TRBD1	TRBJ1-1	TGTGCCAGCAGCTACGCCCCATTCACAGGGGGGAACACTGAAGCTTTCTTT	CASSYAPFTGGNTEAFF
.	TRBV18	TRBD2	TRBJ2-1	TGTGCCAGCTCACGAGGACTAGCAGGCAATGAGCAGTTCTTC	CASSRGLAGNEQFF
.	TRBV5-1	.	TRBJ2-6	TGCGCCAGCAGCCCGGGGGCAGCGGGAAGCTCTGGGGCCAACGTCCTGACTTTC	CASSPGAAGSSGANVLTF
.	TRBV24-1	.	TRBJ2-2	TGTGCCACCAGTGGGAACGGAAGGAACACCGGGGAGCTGTTTTTT	CATSGNGRNTGELFF
once	TRBV5-1	TRBD1	TRBJ2-5	TGCGCCAGCAGCCCTGATCGGACAGGGCGAGAGACCCAGTACTTC	CASSPDRTGRETQYF
once	TRBV6-5	TRBD1	TRBJ1-1	TGTGCCAGCAGTTACAGGACAGGGGCGAACACTGAAGCTTTCTTT	CASSYRTGANTEAFF
.	TRBV7-6	.	TRBJ2-7	TGTGCCAGCAGCATCCGGGAAGAGCAGTACTTC	CASSIREEQYF
.	TRBV29-1	.	TRBJ1-5	TGCAGCGCCGGGACGGCAAATCAGCCCCAGCATTTT	CSAGTANQPQHF
.	TRBV5-1	.	TRBJ2-3	TGCGCCAGCAGCTTGGCCCCTGGAGATACGCAGTATTTT	CASSLAPGDTQYF
.	TRBV6-5	.	TRBJ2-2	TGTGCCAGCAGTTACTCGAGTGTGGGGGGCCACGGGGAGCTGTTTTTT	CASSYSSVGGHGELFF
.	TRBV20-1	.	TRBJ1-5	TGCAGTGCTAGAGATCTGGTGGACAGTAGCAATCAGCCCCAGCATTTT	CSARDLVDSSNQPQHF
.	TRBV20-1	TRBD1	TRBJ2-7	TGCAGTGCTAGCACAGGGGTCTCCTACGAGCAGTACTTC	CSASTGVSYEQYF
.	TRBV5-4	TRBD1	TRBJ2-3	TGTGCCAGCAGCTTGTGGGACAGGGAGGATACGCAGTATTTT	CASSLWDREDTQYF
.	TRBV11-1	.	TRBJ1-1	TGTGCCAGCAGCGTGGCTACCGGCGAGGAAGCTTTCTTT	CASSVATGEEAFF
.	TRBV2	.	TRBJ2-5	TGTGCCAGCAGTGTCACCTCAGGGATTCCCATAGAGACCCAGTACTTC	CASSVTSGIPIETQYF
.	TRBV19	.	TRBJ1-6	TGTGCCAGTAGTCGGGGCGAGCTGGTATGGAACTCCTATAATTCACCCCTCCACTTT	CASSRGELVWNSYNSPLHF
.	TRBV19	TRBD1	TRBJ1-1	TGTGCCAGTAGTATAGTATCTGGACAGGGTACTTTACCTGAAGCTTTCTTT	CASSIVSGQGTLPEAFF
.	TRBV6-1	TRBD2	TRBJ2-5	TGTGCCAGCAGTGCGGGGGGTAAAGAGACCCAGTACTTC	CASSAGGKETQYF
.	TRBV29-1	.	TRBJ2-5	TGCAGCGCCACCCAGGGTGGGAGCGGTGTGGGAGAGACCCAGTACTTC	CSATQGGSGVGETQYF
.	TRBV5-6	TRBD2	TRBJ2-7	TGTGCCAGCAGCTTTCCGGGAGGGGTCGGCGAGCAGTACTTC	CASSFPGGVGEQYF
.	TRBV19	TRBD1	TRBJ1-5	TGTGCCAGTAGCCATTCGCCGGGGACAGGGTGTAATTTT	CASSHSPGTGCNF
.	TRBV5-5	TRBD1	TRBJ1-4	TGTGCCAGCAGCGACCCGACAGGGGGCAAGGAAAAACTGTTTTTT	CASSDPTGGKEKLFF
.	TRBV12-3/TRBV12-4	.	TRBJ1-2	TGTGCCAGCAGTCCCATGACCGGAGCTAACTATGGCTACACCTTC	CASSPMTGANYGYTF
.	TRBV7-9	.	TRBJ1-5	TGTGCCAGCAGCCGGACGGAGCATGGCAATCAGCCCCAGCATTTT	CASSRTEHGNQPQHF
.	TRBV2	.	TRBJ2-7	TGTGCCAGCAGTGAAATCGCTCGTTACGAGCAGTACTTC	CASSEIARYEQYF
once	TRBV6-5	.	TRBJ2-1	TGTGCCAGCAGTTACTCGAGAGGGATCGACCCCTCCTACAATGAGCAGTTCTTC	CASSYSRGIDPSYNEQFF
.	TRBV6-6	TRBD2	TRBJ2-3	TGTGCCTTGCGGGGGGCTTTCACAGATACGCAGTATTTT	CALRGAFTDTQYF
.	TRBV7-6	TRBD2	TRBJ2-1	TGTGCCAGCAGCCGAACTGCGGGGGGGCTGGGCAATGAGCAGTTCTTC	CASSRTAGGLGNEQFF
.	TRBV2	TRBD2	TRBJ2-1	TGTGCCAGCAGGCCCCACAGCGGGGGACGGGGCGATGAGCAGTTCTTC	CASRPHSGGRGDEQFF
.	TRBV3-1	.	TRBJ2-1	TGTGCCAGCAGCCCCTACCGATACAATGAGCAGTTCTTC	CASSPYRYNEQFF
.	TRBV7-2	.	TRBJ2-1	TGTGCCAGCAGCGCTCTTACAGCAAGAGACAATGAGCAGTTCTTC	CASSALTARDNEQFF
.	TRBV2	.	TRBJ1-5	TGTGCCAGCTGCCAGGGGAGAGGCAATCAGCCCCAGCATTTT	CASCQGRGNQPQHF
.	TRBV5-6	TRBD1	TRBJ1-6	TGTGCCAGCAGCTTGGTGACGGACAGGGTAAATTCACCCCTCCACTTT	CASSLVTDRVNSPLHF
.	TRBV10-3	TRBD2	TRBJ2-1	TGTGCCATCACCAGCCTCATCGGGACTAAACCCTACAATGAGCAGTTCTTC	CAITSLIGTKPYNEQFF
.	TRBV28	TRBD1	TRBJ1-2	TGTGCCAGCAGTTTAAGGGGCAGGGGGCGTTATGGCTACACCTTC	CASSLRGRGRYGYTF
.	TRBV2	TRBD2	TRBJ2-5	TGTGCCAGCGGACGGACTAGGAGGGAAGAGACCCAGTACTTC	CASGRTRREETQYF
.	TRBV7-7	.	TRBJ2-3	TGTGCTAGCAGCTTAGCGGAGGGGGATACGCAGTATTTT	CASSLAEGDTQYF
once	TRBV7-2	.	TRBJ2-7	TGTGCCAGCAGTCTCGCCAGGGCAGGCTACGAGCAGTACTTC	CASSLARAGYEQYF
.	TRBV9	.	TRBJ2-7	TGTGCCAGCAGCGCGAGGAGTGGGGACTTACTTTACGAGCAGTACTTC	CASSARSGDLLYEQYF
.	TRBV12-3/TRBV12-4	TRBD1	TRBJ1-2	TGTGCCAGCAGTTGGGGACAGGGCTCTGGCTACACCTTC	CASSWGQGSGYTF
.	TRBV12-3/TRBV12-4	.	TRBJ2-3	TGTGCCAGCACCGGGGCGGGTACGCAGTATTTT	CASTGAGTQYF
.	TRBV29-1	TRBD2	TRBJ2-1	TGCAGCGTTAGGACTAGCGGCTCCTACAATGAGCAGTTCTTC	CSVRTSGSYNEQFF
.	TRBV30	.	TRBJ1-3	TGTGCCTGGAGTGTAGGGGACGGTGGAAACACCATATATTTT	CAWSVGDGGNTIYF
.	TRBV7-9	.	TRBJ2-2	TGTGCCAGCCAGCTGGACGTCGGGGAGCTGTTTTTT	CASQLDVGELFF
.	TRBV29-1	.	TRBJ1-1	TGCAGCGTGCTCAGGCTGGGAGGGATTACTGAAGCTTTCTTT	CSVLRLGGITEAFF
.	TRBV28	.	TRBJ2-7	TGTGCCAGCAGAATCTCGGGAGCAACCTACGAGCAGTACTTC	CASRISGATYEQYF
.	TRBV12-3/TRBV12-4	.	TRBJ2-1	TGTGCCAGCAGTTTCTTCCAGGATCGCAATGAGCAGTTCTTC	CASSFFQDRNEQFF